These 9 T cell receptor beta chains were all obtained from the same sample, sequenced in a study of shared clonotypes between healthy human individuals. Profiling relied on immunoSEQ multiplex PCR, and the TCRdb table lists in-frame clones only, not all of them. The data hold roughly 1.4 million clones, with about 98.5% observed a single time. Material: naive CD4+ T cells sorted from blood. Subset given: CD45RA+ positively selected. Receptors originate from a man younger than 40 in good health.

V and J are TRBV6-5 and TRBJ2-2; D possibly matches TRBD1 or TRBD2 (5 bases each). This CDR3 is 16 amino acids long. The V and J ends lost 4 bases and 5 bases respectively, with 17 bases between them. Looked up from germline, CDR1 is MNHEY and CDR2 is SVGAGI. The CDR3 protein is CASSFGTGMGTGELFF. CDR3 DNA: TGTGCCAGCAGTTTCGGGACGGGAATGGGAACCGGGGAGCTGTTTTTT.

The rearrangement uses TRBV29-1 and TRBJ2-7, with a tentative D call TRBD2 (5 bases). The CDR3 is made up of 13 amino acids. V was pared by 5 bases and J by 6 bases, with 17 bases between. Germline-derived CDR1 and CDR2 are SQVTM and ANQGSEA. The CDR3 sequence is CSVIGRSFPEQYF. The CDR3 nucleotides are TGCAGCGTTATTGGGAGATCATTCCCCGAGCAGTACTTC.

The chain uses TRBV18 and TRBJ1-1, with 11 nucleotides matching TRBD1. Germline loops: CDR1 KGHSH, CDR2 LQKENI. The CDR3 runs to 19 residues. J lost 4 bases, V lost 3 bases, and 16 bases had no gene match. DNA for the CDR3: TGTGCCAGCTCACCGGAGCCCCGGGACAGGGGGACCATCGGCACTGAAGCTTTCTTT. Protein: CASSPEPRDRGTIGTEAFF.

This chain uses TRBV18 with TRBJ2-1; the D gene is possibly TRBD2 (5 bases). Trimming took 3 bases from V and 2 from J, leaving 8 bases between them. The CDR3 contains 14 residues. Germline V gene data show CDR1 as KGHSH and CDR2 as LQKENI. CDR3 loop: CASSPNGAYNEQFF. The CDR3 DNA follows: TGTGCCAGCTCACCCAACGGGGCCTACAATGAGCAGTTCTTC.

The chain joins TRBV7-2 to TRBJ2-5; D perhaps matches TRBD2 (6 bases). V shed 4 bases and J shed 4 bases, with 19 bases lying between them. The CDR3 is made up of 16 amino acids. The V gene's germline CDR1 is SGHTA and CDR2 FQGNSA. The CDR3 spells CASSSAGTLPRETQYF. CDR3 nucleotides: TGTGCCAGCAGCTCGGCCGGGACTCTACCAAGAGAGACCCAGTACTTC.

As to this clone: The same CDR3 can be traced to other DNA sequences in this sample. The chain employs TRBV19 and TRBJ1-2, with D maybe TRBD1 (5 bases). The CDR3 spans 12 residues. Germline V gene sequence: CDR1 LNHDA, CDR2 SQIVND (reference sequence). V lost 5 bases to trimming and J lost 1 base, with 5 bases between them. The CDR3 bases are TGTGCCAGTAGTGACAGTAACTATGGCTACACCTTC. It codes for CASSDSNYGYTF.

The V gene is TRBV5-8, the J gene TRBJ1-5; D unresolved. The CDR3 length is 14 residues. Trimming removed 0 bases at V and 3 bases at J, with 7 bases between. The V gene's germline CDR1 is SGHTS and CDR2 YDEGEE. The CDR3 protein is CASSLGPLNQPQHF. Written as DNA, the CDR3 is TGTGCCAGCAGCTTGGGGCCGCTCAATCAGCCCCAGCATTTT.

The gene calls are TRBV28 and TRBJ2-7, with 9 bases aligning to TRBD1. In germline, CDR1 is MDHEN, CDR2 SYDVKM. Trimming at V came to 7 bases and at J to 5 bases, leaving 12 bases not matched to a gene. This CDR3 contains 15 residues. The CDR3: CASILAGTGNHEQYF. CDR3 nucleotides: TGTGCCAGCATCCTAGCCGGGACAGGGAATCACGAGCAGTACTTC.

The chain recombines TRBV28 with TRBJ2-3; the D gene is possibly TRBD2 (7 bases). The CDR3 has 17 amino acids. Germline CDR1 MDHEN, CDR2 SYDVKM. Trimming shortened V by 6 bases and J by 4 bases, and 23 bases separated the two germline ends. The CDR3 spells CASRQGLSWEGADTQYF. DNA for the CDR3: TGTGCCAGCAGGCAGGGACTTTCGTGGGAGGGGGCAGATACGCAGTATTTT. Supplemented by reference TRBV28 and TRBJ2-3, the full variable domain reads DVKVTQSSRYLVKRTGEKVFLECVQDMDHENMFWYRQDPGLGLRLIYFSYDVKMKEKGDIPEGYSVSREKKERFSLILESASTNQTSMYLCASRQGLSWEGADTQYFGPGTRLTVL.